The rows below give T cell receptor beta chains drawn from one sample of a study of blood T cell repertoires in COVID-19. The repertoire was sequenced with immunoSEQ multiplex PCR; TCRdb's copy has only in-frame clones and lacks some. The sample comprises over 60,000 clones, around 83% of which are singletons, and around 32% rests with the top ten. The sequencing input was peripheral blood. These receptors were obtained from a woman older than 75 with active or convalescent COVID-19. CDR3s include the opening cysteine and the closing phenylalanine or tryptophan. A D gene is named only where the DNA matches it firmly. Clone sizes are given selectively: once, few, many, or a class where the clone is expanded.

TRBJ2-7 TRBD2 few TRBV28 CATGGGRASYEQYF TGTGCCACCGGGGGGGGGCGGGCCTCCTACGAGCAGTACTTC
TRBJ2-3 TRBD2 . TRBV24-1 CATSGRLAIDTQYF TGTGCCACCAGTGGTCGACTAGCGATAGATACGCAGTATTTT
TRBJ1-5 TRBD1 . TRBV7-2 CASSSRQGDQPQHF TGTGCCAGCAGCTCCCGACAGGGCGACCAGCCCCAGCATTTT
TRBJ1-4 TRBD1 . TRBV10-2 CASRDPTIGGNEKLFF TGCGCCAGCAGGGACCCTACTATAGGGGGCAATGAAAAACTGTTTTTT
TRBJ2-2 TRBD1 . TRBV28 CASTSGTVNTGELFF TGTGCCAGCACCTCCGGGACAGTTAACACCGGGGAGCTGTTTTTT
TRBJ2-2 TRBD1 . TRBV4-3 CASSQVWARGPGELFF TGCGCCAGCAGCCAAGTATGGGCCAGGGGGCCCGGGGAGCTGTTTTTT
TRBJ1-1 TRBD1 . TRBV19 CASSVQGADTEAFF TGTGCCAGTAGTGTACAGGGGGCCGACACTGAAGCTTTCTTT
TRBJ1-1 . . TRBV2 CASSEQPPGNTEAFF TGTGCCAGCAGTGAACAGCCCCCGGGTAACACTGAAGCTTTCTTT
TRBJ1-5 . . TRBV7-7 CASSLKSCRTVSNQPQHF TGTGCTAGCAGCTTAAAATCCTGTCGGACAGTTAGCAATCAGCCCCAGCATTTT
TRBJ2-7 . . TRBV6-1 CASSLRGSYEQYF TGTGCCAGCAGCCTCAGGGGCTCCTACGAGCAGTACTTC
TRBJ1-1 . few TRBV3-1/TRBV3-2 CASSQDRTLKHTEAFF TGTGCCAGCAGCCAAGACCGGACACTGAAACACACTGAAGCTTTCTTT
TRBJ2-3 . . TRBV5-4 CASSPPLGVDTQYF TGTGCCAGCAGCCCCCCTCTCGGGGTAGATACGCAGTATTTT